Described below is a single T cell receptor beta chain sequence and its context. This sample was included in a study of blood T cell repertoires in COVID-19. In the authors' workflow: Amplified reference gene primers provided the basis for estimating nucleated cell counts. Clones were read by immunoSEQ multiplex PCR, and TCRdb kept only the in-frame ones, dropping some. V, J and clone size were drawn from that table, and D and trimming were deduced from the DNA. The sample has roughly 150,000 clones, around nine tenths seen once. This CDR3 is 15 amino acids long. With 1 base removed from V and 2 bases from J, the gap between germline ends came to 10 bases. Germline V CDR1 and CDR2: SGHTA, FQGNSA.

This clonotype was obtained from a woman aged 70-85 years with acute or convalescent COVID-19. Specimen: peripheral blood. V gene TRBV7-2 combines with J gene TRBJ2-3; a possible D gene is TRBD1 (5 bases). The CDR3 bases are TGTGCCAGCAGCTTAGTAGGGGATTTCACAGATACGCAGTATTTT. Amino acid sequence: CASSLVGDFTDTQYF.